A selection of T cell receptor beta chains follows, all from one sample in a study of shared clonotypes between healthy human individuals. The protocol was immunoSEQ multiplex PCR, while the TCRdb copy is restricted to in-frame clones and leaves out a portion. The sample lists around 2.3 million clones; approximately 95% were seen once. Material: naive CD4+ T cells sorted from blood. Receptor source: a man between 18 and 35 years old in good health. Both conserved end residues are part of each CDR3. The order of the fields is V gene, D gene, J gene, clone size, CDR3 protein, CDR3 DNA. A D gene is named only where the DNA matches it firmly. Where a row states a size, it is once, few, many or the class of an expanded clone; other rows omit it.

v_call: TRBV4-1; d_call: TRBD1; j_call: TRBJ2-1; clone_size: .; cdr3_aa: CASSRPGTDVNEQFF; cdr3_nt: TGCGCCAGCAGCCGACCCGGGACAGACGTCAATGAGCAGTTCTTC
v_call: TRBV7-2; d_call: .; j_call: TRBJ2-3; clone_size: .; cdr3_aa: CASLIAVKRTDTQYF; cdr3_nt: TGTGCCAGCCTAATTGCGGTTAAGCGCACAGATACGCAGTATTTT
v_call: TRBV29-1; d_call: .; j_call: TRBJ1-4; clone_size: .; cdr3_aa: CSVQGRLTNEKLFF; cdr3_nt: TGCAGCGTCCAGGGGCGCTTAACTAATGAAAAACTGTTTTTT
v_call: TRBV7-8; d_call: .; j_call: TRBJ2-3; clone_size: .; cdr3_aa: CASRADTDTQYF; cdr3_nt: TGTGCCAGCAGGGCAGACACAGATACGCAGTATTTT
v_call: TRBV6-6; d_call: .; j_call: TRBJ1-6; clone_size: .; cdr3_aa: CASSYTASPLHF; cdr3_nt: TGTGCCAGCAGTTATACCGCCTCACCCCTCCACTTT
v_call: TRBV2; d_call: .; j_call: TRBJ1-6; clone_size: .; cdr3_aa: CASSELEQLNSPLHF; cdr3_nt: TGTGCCAGCAGTGAATTAGAGCAGCTTAATTCACCCCTCCACTTT
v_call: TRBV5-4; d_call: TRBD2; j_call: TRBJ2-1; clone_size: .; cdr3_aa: CASSLGTSLYNEQFF; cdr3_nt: TGTGCCAGCAGCTTGGGGACTAGCCTGTACAATGAGCAGTTCTTC
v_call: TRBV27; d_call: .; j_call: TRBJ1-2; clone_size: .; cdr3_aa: CASSSLGGNSYGYTF; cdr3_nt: TGTGCCAGCAGTTCCCTAGGGGGAAATAGCTATGGCTACACCTTC
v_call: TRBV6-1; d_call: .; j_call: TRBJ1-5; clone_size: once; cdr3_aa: CASSEGLRPQHF; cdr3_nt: TGTGCCAGCAGTGAAGGTCTCAGGCCCCAGCATTTT
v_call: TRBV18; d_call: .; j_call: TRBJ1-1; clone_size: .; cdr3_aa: CASSPEQATEAFF; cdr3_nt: TGTGCCAGCTCACCAGAACAGGCCACTGAAGCTTTCTTT
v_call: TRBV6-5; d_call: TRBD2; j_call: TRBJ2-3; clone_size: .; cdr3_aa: CASSSQRGADTQYF; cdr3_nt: TGTGCCAGCAGCTCTCAGCGGGGAGCAGATACGCAGTATTTT
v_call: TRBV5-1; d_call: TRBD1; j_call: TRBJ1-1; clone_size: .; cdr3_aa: CASSSSTGGTEAFF; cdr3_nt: TGCGCCAGCAGCTCGTCCACAGGGGGCACTGAAGCTTTCTTT
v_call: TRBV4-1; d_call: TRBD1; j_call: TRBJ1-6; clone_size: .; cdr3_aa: CASSQGGTGLLSPLHF; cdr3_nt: TGCGCCAGCAGCCAAGGGGGGACAGGGTTGCTTTCACCCCTCCACTTT
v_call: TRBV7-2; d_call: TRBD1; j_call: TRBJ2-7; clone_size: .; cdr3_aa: CASSLALTGGYEQYF; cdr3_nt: TGTGCCAGCAGCTTAGCCCTGACAGGGGGCTACGAGCAGTACTTC
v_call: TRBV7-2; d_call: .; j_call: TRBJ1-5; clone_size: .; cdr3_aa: CASSLGGSGAPQHF; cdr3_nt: TGTGCCAGCAGCTTAGGGGGTTCGGGTGCGCCCCAGCATTTT
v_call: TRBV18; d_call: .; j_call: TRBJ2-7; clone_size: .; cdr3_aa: CASSPALGGSYEQYF; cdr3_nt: TGTGCCAGCTCACCGGCCCTGGGAGGCTCCTACGAGCAGTACTTC
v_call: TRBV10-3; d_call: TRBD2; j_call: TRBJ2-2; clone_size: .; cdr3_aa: CAIRASGANTGELFF; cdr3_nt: TGTGCCATCAGGGCTAGCGGGGCGAACACCGGGGAGCTGTTTTTT
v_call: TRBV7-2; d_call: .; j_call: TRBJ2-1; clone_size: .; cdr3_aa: CASSRDGAFNEQFF; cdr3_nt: TGTGCCAGCAGCCGTGACGGGGCTTTCAATGAGCAGTTCTTC
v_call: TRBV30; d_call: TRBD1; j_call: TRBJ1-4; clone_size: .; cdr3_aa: CAWSGTGNEKLFF; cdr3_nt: TGTGCCTGGAGTGGGACAGGGAACGAAAAACTGTTTTTT
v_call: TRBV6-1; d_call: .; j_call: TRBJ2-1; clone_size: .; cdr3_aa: CASSEARQAVGYNEQFF; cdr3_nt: TGTGCCAGCAGTGAAGCGCGACAGGCCGTCGGATACAATGAGCAGTTCTTC
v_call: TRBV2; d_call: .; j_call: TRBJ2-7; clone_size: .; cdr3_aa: CASSLRDKTYEQYF; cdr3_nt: TGTGCCAGCAGTCTTCGGGACAAGACCTACGAGCAGTACTTC
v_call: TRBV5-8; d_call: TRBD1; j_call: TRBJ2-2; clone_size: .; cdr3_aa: CASSLGQGNTGELFF; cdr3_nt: TGTGCCAGCAGCTTGGGACAGGGGAACACCGGGGAGCTGTTTTTT
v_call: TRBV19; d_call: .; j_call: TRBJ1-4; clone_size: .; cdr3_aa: CASSLGDQRGKLFF; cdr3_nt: TGTGCCAGTAGTTTGGGGGATCAACGGGGAAAACTGTTTTTT
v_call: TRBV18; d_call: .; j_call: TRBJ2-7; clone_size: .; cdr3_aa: CASSPSTGTYEQYF; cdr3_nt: TGTGCCAGCTCACCCTCGACAGGAACCTACGAGCAGTACTTC
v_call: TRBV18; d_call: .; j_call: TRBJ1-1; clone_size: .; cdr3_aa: CASSPTSMNTEAFF; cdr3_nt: TGTGCCAGCTCACCAACGAGCATGAACACTGAAGCTTTCTTT
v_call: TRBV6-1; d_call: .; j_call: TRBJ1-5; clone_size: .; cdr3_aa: CASSEQVNGNQPQHF; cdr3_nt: TGTGCCAGCAGTGAACAGGTGAATGGCAATCAGCCCCAGCATTTT
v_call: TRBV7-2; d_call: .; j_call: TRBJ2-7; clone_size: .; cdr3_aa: CASSPPAGDEQYF; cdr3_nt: TGTGCCAGCAGCCCCCCGGCGGGTGACGAGCAGTACTTC
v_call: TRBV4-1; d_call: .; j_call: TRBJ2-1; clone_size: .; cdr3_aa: CASSQDGAPGSYNEQFF; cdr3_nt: TGCGCCAGCAGCCAAGATGGGGCCCCTGGGTCCTACAATGAGCAGTTCTTC
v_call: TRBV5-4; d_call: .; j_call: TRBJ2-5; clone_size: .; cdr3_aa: CASSLGALRQETQYF; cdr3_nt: TGTGCCAGCAGCTTGGGGGCACTTCGGCAAGAGACCCAGTACTTC
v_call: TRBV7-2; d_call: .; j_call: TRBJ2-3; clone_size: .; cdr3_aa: CASSLGPSTDTQYF; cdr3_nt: TGTGCCAGCAGCTTAGGACCAAGCACAGATACGCAGTATTTT
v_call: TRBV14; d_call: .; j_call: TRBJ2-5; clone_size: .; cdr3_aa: CASSQGSGSYQETQYF; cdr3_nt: TGTGCCAGCAGCCAAGGAAGCGGGTCGTACCAAGAGACCCAGTACTTC
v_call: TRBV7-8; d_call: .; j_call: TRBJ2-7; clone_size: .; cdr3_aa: CASSSARWEAAYEQYF; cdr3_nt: TGTGCCAGCAGCTCGGCGCGGTGGGAGGCCGCTTACGAGCAGTACTTC
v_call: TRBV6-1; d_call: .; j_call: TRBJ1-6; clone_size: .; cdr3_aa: CASSLRNSPLHF; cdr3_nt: TGTGCCAGCAGCCTGAGGAATTCACCCCTCCACTTT
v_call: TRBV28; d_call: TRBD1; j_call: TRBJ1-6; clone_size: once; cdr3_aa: CASRAGTGDGSPLHF; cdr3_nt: TGTGCCAGCAGAGCCGGGACAGGAGATGGTTCACCCCTCCACTTT
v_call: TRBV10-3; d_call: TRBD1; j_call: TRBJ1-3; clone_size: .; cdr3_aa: CAISATPGQGGNTIYF; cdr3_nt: TGTGCCATCAGTGCGACCCCGGGACAGGGGGGAAACACCATATATTTT